The 18 T cell receptor beta chains below come from one sample, sequenced in a study of blood T cell repertoires in COVID-19. This table comes from immunoSEQ multiplex PCR, and its TCRdb copy is limited to in-frame clones, with some not included. Counted here are roughly 100,000 clones, 88% occurring once; the ten biggest clones make up roughly 7.4%. Specimen: peripheral blood. Every receptor here comes from a woman in her 70s with acute or convalescent COVID-19.

The chain joins TRBV28 to TRBJ2-7; tentative D call: TRBD1 (5 bases). V lost 3 bases, J lost 7 bases, and 16 bases lay in between. Germline CDR1 MDHEN, CDR2 SYDVKM. This CDR3 has 14 amino acids. Written as DNA, the CDR3 is TGTGCCAGCAGTTTCCCAATAGACAGTACTGAGCAGTACTTC. This translates into CASSFPIDSTEQYF.

On this clone: The identical CDR3 is also encoded by other nucleotide sequences in the sample. The chain couples TRBV5-1 to TRBJ1-2, with 11 bases lining up with TRBD1. This CDR3 is built from 14 residues. V trimming: 4 bases; J trimming: 6 bases; junction bases outside the gene matches: 5. Per germline, CDR1 SGHRS and CDR2 YFSETQ. CDR3 in DNA: TGCGCCAGCAGCCCCGGACAGGGGGCGGATGGCTACACCTTC. Amino acid sequence: CASSPGQGADGYTF.

The genes are TRBV5-1 and TRBJ1-1, with D possibly being TRBD1 (6 bases). This CDR3 is 15 amino acids long. Looked up from germline, CDR1 is SGHRS and CDR2 is YFSETQ. V was shortened by 3 bases and J by 2 bases, with 14 bases between the two germline ends. The DNA of the CDR3 is TGCGCCAGCAGCTCCACAACAGGGATTAACACTGAAGCTTTCTTT. Translated: CASSSTTGINTEAFF.

The chain combines TRBV6-6 with TRBJ2-2; TRBD2 is a possible D gene (6 bases). V was cut by 7 bases and J by 3 bases, with 9 bases left in between. The CDR3 is 13 amino acids. Germline CDR1 reads MNHNY; CDR2 reads SVGAGI (reference sequence). This chain's CDR3 is CASTLADTGELFF. The CDR3 region has the DNA TGTGCCAGCACACTAGCTGACACCGGGGAGCTGTTTTTT.

V and J are TRBV19 and TRBJ1-5; no firm D call. The CDR3 is 12 amino acids. V lost 5 bases to trimming and J lost 5 bases, with 7 bases between them. The germline V gene encodes CDR1 LNHDA and CDR2 SQIVND (reference sequence). CDR3 coding DNA: TGTGCCAGTAGTGTCCCAGATCAGCCCCAGCATTTT. Translating gives CASSVPDQPQHF.

The chain couples TRBV29-1 to TRBJ2-5; 10 bases fit TRBD1. Germline V gives CDR1 SQVTM, CDR2 ANQGSEA. J was trimmed by 4 bases and V by 4 bases; bases with no gene match: 3. The CDR3 consists of 13 residues. The CDR3 nucleotides read TGCAGCGTTGGACAGGGGGCCGGAGAGACCCAGTACTTC. It encodes CSVGQGAGETQYF.

This sequence joins TRBV28 and TRBJ1-2; 8 bases map to TRBD1. Per germline, CDR1 MDHEN and CDR2 SYDVKM. This CDR3 contains 14 residues. Trimming removed 5 bases from V and 1 base from J; junction bases left unmatched: 3. The CDR3 DNA reads as TGTGCCAGCAGTGGGACAGGAAGTAACTATGGCTACACCTTC. Translating it yields CASSGTGSNYGYTF.

In its sample, this clone was seen once. V gene TRBV27 combines with J gene TRBJ2-7; the match to TRBD2 covers 9 bases. V trimming: 4 bases; J trimming: 3 bases; junction bases outside the gene matches: 10. Germline V gene lookup returns CDR1 MNHEY and CDR2 SMNVEV (reference sequence). This CDR3 is built from 16 residues. The CDR3 DNA sequence: TGTGCCAGCAGTTCCCTACTAGCGGGCGGCATCTACGAGCAGTACTTC. Translating gives CASSSLLAGGIYEQYF.

The genes are TRBV6-5 and TRBJ1-3, with D uncertain. This CDR3 region has 13 residues. Looked up from germline, CDR1 is MNHEY and CDR2 is SVGAGI. Trimming pared 8 bases from V and 0 bases from J, leaving 8 bases between. CDR3 region: CASLGSSGNTIYF. The CDR3 nucleotides read TGTGCCAGCTTGGGCAGCTCTGGAAACACCATATATTTT.

The chain uses TRBV11-2 and TRBJ1-2; D possibly corresponds to TRBD1 (5 bases). Trimming took off 5 bases at V and 3 bases at J, with 22 bases between the two ends. Germline CDR1 reads SGHAT; CDR2 reads FQNNGV. This CDR3 is 17 amino acids long. DNA of the CDR3: TGTGCCAGCAGCCGTGCCCCGAGGACACCCTTTGACTATGGCTACACCTTC. This gives the protein CASSRAPRTPFDYGYTF.

This clone has only a few counts. The chain joins TRBV7-9 to TRBJ1-4; TRBD1 agrees at 9 bases. V was pared by 5 bases and J by 8 bases, with 6 bases of the junction left unmatched. The CDR3 runs 14 residues. Per germline, CDR1 SEHNR and CDR2 FQNEAQ (reference sequence). The CDR3, as DNA: TGTGCCAGCAGCCTAGGGACAGGGAGAGAAAAACTGTTTTTT. This gives the protein CASSLGTGREKLFF. Using reference TRBV7-9 and TRBJ1-4 for the parts outside the CDR3, the full variable domain is DTGVSQNPRHKITKRGQNVTFRCDPISEHNRLYWYRQTLGQGPEFLTYFQNEAQLEKSRLLSDRFSAERPKGSFSTLEIQRTEQGDSAMYLCASSLGTGREKLFFGSGTQLSVL.

The chain uses TRBV7-3 and TRBJ2-3; TRBD2 might be the D (6 bases). The V end lost 1 base, the J end lost 3 bases, and 14 bases lay between the germline ends. This CDR3 spans 16 amino acids. Germline-derived CDR1 and CDR2 are SGHTA and FQGTGA. CDR3 residues: CASSLSGGAGTDTQYF. CDR3 DNA sequence: TGTGCCAGCAGCTTAAGCGGCGGGGCTGGGACAGATACGCAGTATTTT.

The chain joins TRBV28 to TRBJ1-6; D is ambiguous. In germline, CDR1 is MDHEN, CDR2 SYDVKM. This CDR3 is 17 amino acids long. Trimming cost V 3 bases and J 0 bases, with 12 bases left between them. The chain's CDR3 is CASSFSQRSSYNSPLHF. The CDR3 DNA follows: TGTGCCAGCAGTTTTAGCCAGAGGAGCTCCTATAATTCACCCCTCCACTTT.

The CDR3 spells CASSAQASSGNTIYF. DNA of the CDR3: TGTGCCAGCAGCGCACAGGCTTCCTCTGGAAACACCATATATTTT. This chain uses TRBV9 with TRBJ1-3, with a tentative D call TRBD1 (5 bases). Germline CDR1 reads SGDLS; CDR2 reads YYNGEE. The ends were cut back, 3 bases at V and 0 bases at J, with 10 bases in the middle. The CDR3 runs to 15 residues.

J is TRBJ2-7 and V is TRBV4-2; maybe TRBD2 (6 bases). Germline assignment: CDR1 LGHNA and CDR2 YNFKEQ. The CDR3 contains 16 residues. Trimming left V 3 bases short and J 7 bases short, with 22 bases between. The CDR3 DNA sequence: TGTGCCAGCAGCCAGGCCCCTAAGCGGGCGTCGGAGGAGCAGTACTTC. Translated: CASSQAPKRASEEQYF.

This clone was recorded only once. V gene TRBV29-1 combines with J gene TRBJ1-2, with TRBD1 identical over 7 bases. This CDR3 contains 14 residues. Germline V lookup: CDR1 SQVTM, CDR2 ANQGSEA. The ends lost 4 bases at V and 7 bases at J; junction bases unmatched: 12. The CDR3 is CSVVNNLGGGGYTF. The CDR3 DNA reads TGCAGCGTTGTAAACAACTTAGGGGGCGGTGGCTACACCTTC. Full variable domain (missing parts from reference TRBV29-1 and TRBJ1-2): SAVISQKPSRDICQRGTSLTIQCQVDSQVTMMFWYRQQPGQSLTLIATANQGSEATYESGFVIDKFPISRPNLTFSTLTVSNMSPEDSSIYLCSVVNNLGGGGYTFGSGTRLTVV.

The chain employs TRBV19 and TRBJ2-1, with 9 bases matching TRBD2. V trimming: 2 bases; J trimming: 8 bases; junction bases outside the gene matches: 19. The CDR3 runs 19 residues. From germline, CDR1 is LNHDA and CDR2 SQIVND (reference sequence). The DNA for the CDR3 is TGTGCCAGTAGTATACTGTTGTCCGCTCGGGGGACTAGCAGCTATGAGCAGTTCTTC. Amino acid sequence: CASSILLSARGTSSYEQFF.

The chain links TRBV6-1 to TRBJ2-5; TRBD1 aligns across 8 bases. The CDR3 runs 16 residues. CDR1 and CDR2 (germline): MNHNS, SASEGT. Unmatched junction bases numbered 9, after V lost 4 bases and J lost 2 bases. The CDR3 loop reads CASSVDRGRNQETQYF. The CDR3 region has the DNA TGTGCCAGCAGTGTTGACAGGGGTCGGAATCAAGAGACCCAGTACTTC.